These T cell receptor beta chains were read from a single sample in a study of beta chain features in type 1 diabetes. The repertoire was sequenced with immunoSEQ multiplex PCR; TCRdb's copy has only in-frame clones and lacks some. The sample holds roughly 730,000 clones, about an eighth seen once. Sequencing input: naive CD4+ T cells from blood. These receptors all stem from a man between 18 and 29 years old with type 1 diabetes. CDR3s include the opening cysteine and the closing phenylalanine or tryptophan. The D gene is left open where the match is weak. Clone size is given for some rows only: seen once, a few or many times, or a class if the clone is expanded.

clone_size	v_call	d_call	j_call	cdr3_aa	cdr3_nt
.	TRBV27	.	TRBJ1-1	CASSRRQTNTEAFF	TGTGCCAGCAGTCGGCGACAGACTAACACTGAAGCTTTCTTT
few	TRBV19	.	TRBJ2-5	CASSPQGGETQYF	TGTGCCAGTAGTCCTCAGGGAGGCGAGACCCAGTACTTC
.	TRBV6-1	.	TRBJ1-6	CAIQKGDNSPLHF	TGTGCCATTCAGAAAGGTGATAATTCACCCCTCCACTTT
few	TRBV7-2	.	TRBJ1-5	CASRGMLTQPQHF	TGTGCCAGCAGGGGGATGCTGACTCAGCCCCAGCATTTT
.	TRBV13	TRBD1	TRBJ1-1	CASSPGTGEFMNTEAFF	TGTGCCAGCAGCCCCGGGACAGGGGAGTTCATGAACACTGAAGCTTTCTTT
.	TRBV18	.	TRBJ1-2	CASSPSTGSTNYGYTF	TGTGCCAGCTCACCGTCGACAGGAAGTACTAACTATGGCTACACCTTC
.	TRBV30	.	TRBJ2-5	CAWSVPWARETQYF	TGTGCCTGGAGTGTACCCTGGGCCAGGGAGACCCAGTACTTC
.	TRBV2	TRBD2	TRBJ2-7	CASSRQRDSAFYEQYF	TGTGCCAGCAGTCGACAGCGGGACTCTGCATTCTACGAGCAGTACTTC
.	TRBV6-6	.	TRBJ2-2	CASSYGVAGELFF	TGTGCCAGCAGTTACGGGGTGGCCGGGGAGCTGTTTTTT
few	TRBV7-9	TRBD1	TRBJ1-5	CASSLFLTGDANGGPQHF	TGTGCCAGCAGCCTATTTTTGACAGGGGACGCAAACGGGGGGCCCCAGCATTTT
.	TRBV10-3	.	TRBJ1-2	CAISETDSYGYTF	TGTGCCATCAGTGAGACGGACAGCTATGGCTACACCTTC
few	TRBV9	.	TRBJ2-3	CASSVAASTDTQYF	TGTGCCAGCAGCGTAGCAGCGAGCACAGATACGCAGTATTTT
few	TRBV28	TRBD2	TRBJ2-3	CASSSSGGGVTDTQYF	TGTGCCAGCAGTTCGTCCGGCGGGGGGGTCACAGATACGCAGTATTTT
few	TRBV28	TRBD1	TRBJ2-1	CASSFPDRETEQFF	TGTGCCAGCAGTTTCCCGGACAGGGAGACTGAGCAGTTCTTC
few	TRBV13	.	TRBJ1-1	CASLKPPAGAEAFF	TGTGCCAGCCTTAAACCGCCCGCAGGGGCTGAAGCTTTCTTT
few	TRBV12-5	.	TRBJ2-1	CASGLSGYNEQFF	TGTGCTAGTGGTTTGAGCGGATACAATGAGCAGTTCTTC
.	TRBV21-1	.	TRBJ2-5	CASSKVLEGHGETQYF	TGTGCCAGCAGCAAAGTTTTGGAGGGACATGGGGAGACCCAGTACTTC
.	TRBV10-3	.	TRBJ1-2	CAISERVGAYGYTF	TGTGCCATCAGTGAGCGAGTGGGTGCTTATGGCTACACCTTC
few	TRBV11-2	.	TRBJ2-3	CASSVVLPSTDTQYF	TGTGCCAGCAGCGTCGTACTACCGAGCACAGATACGCAGTATTTT
.	TRBV6-5	.	TRBJ1-6	CASSHKIFPLHF	TGTGCCAGCAGCCACAAGATTTTTCCCCTCCACTTT
few	TRBV7-9	.	TRBJ1-1	CASSLAAGNTEAFF	TGTGCCAGCAGCTTAGCGGCCGGGAACACTGAAGCTTTCTTT
.	TRBV30	.	TRBJ2-7	CAWSGIHYEQYF	TGTGCCTGGTCCGGGATCCACTACGAGCAGTACTTC
.	TRBV27	TRBD1	TRBJ2-1	CASSLIGDRGRWEQFF	TGTGCCAGCAGTTTAATTGGGGACAGGGGGCGATGGGAGCAGTTCTTC
few	TRBV6-6	TRBD1	TRBJ1-2	CASSPSRDRVSYGYTF	TGTGCCAGCAGTCCCTCCCGGGACAGAGTTTCCTATGGCTACACCTTC
.	TRBV5-1	.	TRBJ2-3	CASSSGQLRITDTQYF	TGCGCCAGCAGCTCGGGGCAACTACGGATCACAGATACGCAGTATTTT
.	TRBV2	.	TRBJ2-7	CASSGSYEQYF	TGTGCCAGCAGTGGTTCCTACGAGCAGTACTTC